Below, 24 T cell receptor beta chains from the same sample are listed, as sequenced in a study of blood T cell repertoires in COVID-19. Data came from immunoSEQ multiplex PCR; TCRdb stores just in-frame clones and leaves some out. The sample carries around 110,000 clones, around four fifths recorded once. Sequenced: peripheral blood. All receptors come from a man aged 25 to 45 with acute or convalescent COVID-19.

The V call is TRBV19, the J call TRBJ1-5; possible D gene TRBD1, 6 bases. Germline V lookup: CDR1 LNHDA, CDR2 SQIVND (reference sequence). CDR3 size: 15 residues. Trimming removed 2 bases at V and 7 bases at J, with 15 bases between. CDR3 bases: TGTGCCAGTAGTATAAATATGGGGGCTTGGCAGCCCCAGCATTTT. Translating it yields CASSINMGAWQPQHF.

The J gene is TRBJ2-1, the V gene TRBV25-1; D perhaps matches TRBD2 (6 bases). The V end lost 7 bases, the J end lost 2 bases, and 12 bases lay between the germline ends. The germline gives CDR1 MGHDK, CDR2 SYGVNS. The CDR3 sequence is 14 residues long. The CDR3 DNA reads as TGTGCCAGCAACGGAGGGCAGGCCTACAATGAGCAGTTCTTC. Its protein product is CASNGGQAYNEQFF.

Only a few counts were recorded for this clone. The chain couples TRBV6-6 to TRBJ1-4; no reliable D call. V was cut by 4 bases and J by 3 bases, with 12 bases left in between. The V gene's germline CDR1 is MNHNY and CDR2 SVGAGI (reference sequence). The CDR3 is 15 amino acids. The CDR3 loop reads CASSFPGEANEKLFF. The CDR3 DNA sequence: TGTGCCAGCAGTTTCCCGGGAGAGGCTAATGAAAAACTGTTTTTT.

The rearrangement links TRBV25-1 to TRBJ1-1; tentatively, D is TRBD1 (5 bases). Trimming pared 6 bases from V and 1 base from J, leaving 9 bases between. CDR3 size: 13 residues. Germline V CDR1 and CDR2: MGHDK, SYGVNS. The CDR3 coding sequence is TGTGCCAGCAGGGGGGGGTGGAACACTGAAGCTTTCTTT. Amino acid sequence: CASRGGWNTEAFF.

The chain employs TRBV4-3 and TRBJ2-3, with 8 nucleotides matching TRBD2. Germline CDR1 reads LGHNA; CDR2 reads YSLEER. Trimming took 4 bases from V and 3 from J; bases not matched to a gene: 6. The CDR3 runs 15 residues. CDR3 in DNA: TGCGCCAGCAGCCTTCGGGGGGGGGAGACAGATACGCAGTATTTT. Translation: CASSLRGGETDTQYF.

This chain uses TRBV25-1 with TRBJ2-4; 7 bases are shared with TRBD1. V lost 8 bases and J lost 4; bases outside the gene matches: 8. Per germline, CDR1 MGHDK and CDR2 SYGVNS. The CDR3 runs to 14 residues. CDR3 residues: CASRRRDSKNIQYF. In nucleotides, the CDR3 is TGTGCCAGCCGCCGCAGGGACAGTAAAAACATTCAGTACTTC. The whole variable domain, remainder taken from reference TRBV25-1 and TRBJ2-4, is EADIYQTPRYLVIGTGKKITLECSQTMGHDKMYWYQQDPGMELHLIHYSYGVNSTEKGDLSSESTVSRIRTEHFPLTLESARPSHTSQYLCASRRRDSKNIQYFGAGTRLSVL.

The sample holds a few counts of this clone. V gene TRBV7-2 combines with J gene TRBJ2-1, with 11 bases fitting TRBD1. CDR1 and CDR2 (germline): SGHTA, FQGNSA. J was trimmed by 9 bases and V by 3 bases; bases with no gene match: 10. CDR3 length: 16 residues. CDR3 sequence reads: CASSFTPGQGGTEQFF. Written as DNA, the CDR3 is TGTGCCAGCAGCTTCACCCCGGGACAGGGGGGCACTGAGCAGTTCTTC. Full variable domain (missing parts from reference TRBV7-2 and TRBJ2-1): GAGVSQSPSNKVTEKGKDVELRCDPISGHTALYWYRQSLGQGLEFLIYFQGNSAPDKSGLPSDRFSAERTGGSVSTLTIQRTQQEDSAVYLCASSFTPGQGGTEQFFGPGTRLTVL.

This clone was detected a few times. The CDR3 DNA is TGTGCCAGCAGCTTACCCTTAGCGGGTGCGCTCTCTGGGGCCAACGTCCTGACTTTC. Residues: CASSLPLAGALSGANVLTF. The chain has TRBV7-9 and TRBJ2-6; 7 nucleotides agree with TRBD2. This CDR3 spans 19 amino acids. V lost 2 bases and J lost 0; bases outside the gene matches: 10. Germline-derived CDR1 and CDR2 are SEHNR and FQNEAQ (reference sequence).

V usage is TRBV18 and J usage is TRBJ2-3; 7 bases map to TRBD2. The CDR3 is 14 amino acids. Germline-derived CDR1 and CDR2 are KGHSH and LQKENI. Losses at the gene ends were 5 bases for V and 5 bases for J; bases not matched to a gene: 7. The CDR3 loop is CASSSTSLEDTQYF. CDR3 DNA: TGTGCCAGCTCATCGACTAGCCTGGAAGATACGCAGTATTTT.

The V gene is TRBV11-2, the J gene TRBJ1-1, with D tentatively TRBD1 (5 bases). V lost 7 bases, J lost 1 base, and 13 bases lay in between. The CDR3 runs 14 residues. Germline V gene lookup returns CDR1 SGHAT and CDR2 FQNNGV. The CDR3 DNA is TGTGCCAGCACCCGCGGGGGGTGGAACACTGAAGCTTTCTTT. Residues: CASTRGGWNTEAFF.

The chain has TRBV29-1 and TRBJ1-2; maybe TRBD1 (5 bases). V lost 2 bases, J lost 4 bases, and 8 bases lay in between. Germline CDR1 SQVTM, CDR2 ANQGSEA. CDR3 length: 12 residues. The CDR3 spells CSVERGTYGYTF. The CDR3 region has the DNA TGCAGCGTTGAAAGGGGAACCTATGGCTACACCTTC.

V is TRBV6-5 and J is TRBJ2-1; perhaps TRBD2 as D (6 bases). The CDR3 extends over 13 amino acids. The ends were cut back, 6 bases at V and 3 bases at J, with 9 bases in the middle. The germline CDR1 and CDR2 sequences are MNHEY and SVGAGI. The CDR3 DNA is TGTGCCAGCAGCCTGGGACTCTACAATGAGCAGTTCTTC. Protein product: CASSLGLYNEQFF.

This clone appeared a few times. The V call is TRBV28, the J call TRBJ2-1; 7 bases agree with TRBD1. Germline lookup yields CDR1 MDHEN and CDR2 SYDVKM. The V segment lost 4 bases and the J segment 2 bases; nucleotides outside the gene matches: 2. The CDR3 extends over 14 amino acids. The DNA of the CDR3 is TGTGCCAGCAGTTACGGACAGGCCTACAATGAGCAGTTCTTC. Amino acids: CASSYGQAYNEQFF.

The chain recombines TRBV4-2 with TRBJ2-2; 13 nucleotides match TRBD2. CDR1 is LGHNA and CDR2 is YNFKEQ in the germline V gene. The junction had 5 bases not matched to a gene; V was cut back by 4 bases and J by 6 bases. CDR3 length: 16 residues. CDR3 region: CASSPTSGRAPGELFF. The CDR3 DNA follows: TGTGCCAGCAGCCCAACTAGCGGGAGGGCACCCGGGGAGCTGTTTTTT.

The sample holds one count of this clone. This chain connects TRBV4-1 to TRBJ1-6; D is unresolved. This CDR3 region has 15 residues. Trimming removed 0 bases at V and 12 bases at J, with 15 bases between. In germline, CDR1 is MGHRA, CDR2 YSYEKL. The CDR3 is CASSQDPVGRRPLHF. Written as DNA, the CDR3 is TGCGCCAGCAGCCAAGATCCGGTTGGTCGTCGACCCCTCCACTTT.

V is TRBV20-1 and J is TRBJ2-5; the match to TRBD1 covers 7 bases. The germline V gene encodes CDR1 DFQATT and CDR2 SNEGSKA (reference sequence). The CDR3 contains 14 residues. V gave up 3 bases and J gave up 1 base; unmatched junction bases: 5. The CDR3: CSASYRGTQETQYF. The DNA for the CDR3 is TGCAGTGCTAGTTACAGGGGAACCCAAGAGACCCAGTACTTC.

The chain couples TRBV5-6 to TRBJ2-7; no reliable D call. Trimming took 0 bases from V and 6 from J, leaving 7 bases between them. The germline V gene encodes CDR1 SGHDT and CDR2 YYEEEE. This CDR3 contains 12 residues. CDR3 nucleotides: TGTGCCAGCAGCTTGGGTGCTAGCGAGCAGTACTTC. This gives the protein CASSLGASEQYF.

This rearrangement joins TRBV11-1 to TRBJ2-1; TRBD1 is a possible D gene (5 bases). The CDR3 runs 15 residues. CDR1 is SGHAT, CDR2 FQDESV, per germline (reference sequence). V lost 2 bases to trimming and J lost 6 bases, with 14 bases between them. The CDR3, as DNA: TGTGCCAGCAGCTTATCTTCAGGGAATGGCAATGAGCAGTTCTTC. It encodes CASSLSSGNGNEQFF.

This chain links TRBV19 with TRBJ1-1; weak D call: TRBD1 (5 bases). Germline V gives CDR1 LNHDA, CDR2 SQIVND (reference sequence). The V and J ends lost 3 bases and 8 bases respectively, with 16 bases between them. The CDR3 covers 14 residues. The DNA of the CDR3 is TGTGCCAGTAGTATGTTTCTAAGGGGCCCGGAAGCTTTCTTT. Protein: CASSMFLRGPEAFF. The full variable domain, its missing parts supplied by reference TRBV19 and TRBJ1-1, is DGGITQSPKYLFRKEGQNVTLSCEQNLNHDAMYWYRQDPGQGLRLIYYSQIVNDFQKGDIAEGYSVSREKKESFPLTVTSAQKNPTAFYLCASSMFLRGPEAFFGQGTRLTVV.

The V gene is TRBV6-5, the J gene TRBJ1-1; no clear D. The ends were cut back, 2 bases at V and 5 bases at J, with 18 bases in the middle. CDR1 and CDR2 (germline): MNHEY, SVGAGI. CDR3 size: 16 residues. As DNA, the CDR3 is TGTGCCAGCAGTTACGACACGGGAGCGGGCGGGACTGAAGCTTTCTTT. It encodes CASSYDTGAGGTEAFF.

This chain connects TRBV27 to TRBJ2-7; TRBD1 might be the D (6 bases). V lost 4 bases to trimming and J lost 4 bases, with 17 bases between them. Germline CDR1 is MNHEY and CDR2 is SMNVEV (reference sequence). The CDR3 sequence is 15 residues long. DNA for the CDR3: TGTGCCAGCAGTTACGACAGGTCACGCCTTTACGAGCAGTACGTC. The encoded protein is CASSYDRSRLYEQYV.

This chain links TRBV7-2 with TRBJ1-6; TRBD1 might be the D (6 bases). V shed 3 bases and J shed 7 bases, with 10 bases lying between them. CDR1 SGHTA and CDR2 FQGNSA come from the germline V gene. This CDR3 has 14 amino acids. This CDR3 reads CASSFWQGNSPLHF. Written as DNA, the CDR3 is TGTGCCAGCAGCTTCTGGCAGGGGAATTCACCCCTCCACTTT. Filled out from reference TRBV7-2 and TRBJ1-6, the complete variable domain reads GAGVSQSPSNKVTEKGKDVELRCDPISGHTALYWYRQSLGQGLEFLIYFQGNSAPDKSGLPSDRFSAERTGGSVSTLTIQRTQQEDSAVYLCASSFWQGNSPLHFGNGTRLTVT.

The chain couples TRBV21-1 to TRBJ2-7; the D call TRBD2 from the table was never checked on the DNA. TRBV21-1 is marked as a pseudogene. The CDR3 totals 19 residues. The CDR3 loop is CASSKERGMWRGEFYEQYV. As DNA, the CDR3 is TGTGCCAGCAGCAAAGAGCGGGGGATGTGGAGGGGTGAGTTCTACGAGCAGTACGTC.

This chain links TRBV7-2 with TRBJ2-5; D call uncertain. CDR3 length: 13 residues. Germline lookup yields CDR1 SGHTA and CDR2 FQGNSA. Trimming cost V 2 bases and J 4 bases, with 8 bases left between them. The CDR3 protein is CASSLHGLETQYF. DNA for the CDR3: TGTGCCAGCAGCTTACACGGGTTAGAGACCCAGTACTTC.